The present TCR beta chain was sequenced within a study of blood T cell repertoires in COVID-19. In the study overall: Samples representing acute and convalescent COVID-19 were sourced from the United States, Italy and Spain.

Using immunoSEQ multiplex PCR, the repertoire was profiled, and TCRdb retains in-frame clones only, with some absent. Seen here are more than 65,000 clones, over 70% observed once, and the top ten hold 16%. CDR1 and CDR2 from the germline V gene are SGHTA and FQGNSA. Unmatched junction bases numbered 11, after V lost 6 bases and J lost 3 bases. The CDR3 has 17 residues. Specimen: peripheral blood. V is TRBV7-2 and J is TRBJ2-1; 10 bases map to TRBD2. The sequence was collected from a man in his 60s with acute or convalescent COVID-19. The CDR3 region has the DNA TGTGCCAGCAGTTTGTTTTCTAGCGGGGGTCTCTACAATGAGCAGTTCTTC. It encodes CASSLFSSGGLYNEQFF.